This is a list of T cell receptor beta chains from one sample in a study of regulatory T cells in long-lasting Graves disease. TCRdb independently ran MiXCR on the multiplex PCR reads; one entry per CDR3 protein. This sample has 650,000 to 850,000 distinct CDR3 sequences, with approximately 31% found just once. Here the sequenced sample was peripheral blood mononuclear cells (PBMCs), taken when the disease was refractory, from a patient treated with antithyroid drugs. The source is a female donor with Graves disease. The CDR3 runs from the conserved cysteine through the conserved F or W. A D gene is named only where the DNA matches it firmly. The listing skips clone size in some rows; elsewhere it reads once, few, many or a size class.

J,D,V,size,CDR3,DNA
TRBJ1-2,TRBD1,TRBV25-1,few,CASRRQGDGYTF,TGTGCCAGCAGAAGACAGGGTGATGGCTACACCTTC
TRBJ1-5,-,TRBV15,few,CATSRGAIINQPQHF,TGTGCCACCAGCAGAGGGGCCATCATAAATCAGCCCCAGCATTTT
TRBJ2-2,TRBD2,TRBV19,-,CASSIITSGTNTGELFF,TGTGCCAGTAGTATCATTACTAGCGGGACGAACACCGGGGAGCTGTTTTTT
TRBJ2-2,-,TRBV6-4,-,CASRVWGEGELFF,TGTGCCAGCAGAGTCTGGGGAGAGGGGGAGCTGTTTTTT
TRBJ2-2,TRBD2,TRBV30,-,CAWSAWGLAGGRTGELFF,TGTGCCTGGAGTGCTTGGGGACTAGCGGGAGGTAGGACCGGGGAGCTGTTTTTT
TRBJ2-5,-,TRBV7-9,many,CASSLEYETQYF,TGTGCCAGCAGCTTAGAGTACGAGACCCAGTACTTC
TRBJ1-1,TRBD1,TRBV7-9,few,CASSLGGQGRNTEAFF,TGTGCCAGCAGCTTAGGTGGACAGGGAAGGAACACTGAAGCTTTCTTT
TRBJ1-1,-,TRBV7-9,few,CASSPQGGGMNTEAFF,TGTGCCAGCAGCCCCCAGGGTGGAGGGATGAACACTGAAGCTTTCTTT
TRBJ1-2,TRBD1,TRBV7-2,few,CASSRTGNANYGYTF,TGTGCCAGCAGCCGGACAGGGAATGCTAACTATGGCTACACCTTC
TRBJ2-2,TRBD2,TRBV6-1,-,CASRGGRGRTGELFF,TGTGCCAGCAGGGGCGGGAGAGGACGCACCGGGGAGCTGTTTTTT
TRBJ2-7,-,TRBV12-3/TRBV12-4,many,CASSPGHAGYEQYF,TGTGCCAGCAGTCCCGGACACGCGGGCTACGAGCAGTACTTC
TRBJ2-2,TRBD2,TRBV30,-,CAWSVTSGGEPFF,TGTGCCTGGAGTGTTACTAGCGGCGGGGAGCCGTTTTTT
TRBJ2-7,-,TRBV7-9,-,CASSFPGLTGPYEQYF,TGTGCCAGCAGCTTCCCCGGCTTGACAGGACCCTACGAGCAGTACTTC
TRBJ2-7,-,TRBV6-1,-,CASRRPISYEQYF,TGTGCCAGCAGACGACCTATCTCCTACGAGCAGTACTTC
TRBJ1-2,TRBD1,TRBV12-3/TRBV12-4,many,CASNPGTVHGYTF,TGTGCCAGCAATCCCGGGACAGTCCATGGCTACACCTTC
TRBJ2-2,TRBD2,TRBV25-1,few,CASSAPRSGTGELFF,TGTGCCAGCAGCGCTCCCCGTAGCGGGACCGGGGAGCTGTTTTTT
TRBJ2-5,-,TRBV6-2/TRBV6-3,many,CASSLTREYQETQYF,TGTGCCAGCAGTTTAACGCGAGAGTACCAAGAGACCCAGTACTTC
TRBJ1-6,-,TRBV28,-,CASGTGGSSPLHF,TGTGCCAGCGGGACCGGGGGTAGTTCACCCCTCCACTTT
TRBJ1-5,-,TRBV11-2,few,CASSSDLDVLRGNQPQHF,TGTGCCAGCAGCTCCGATTTGGACGTCCTGCGAGGCAATCAGCCCCAGCATTTT
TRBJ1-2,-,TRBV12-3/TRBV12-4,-,CASTFNRGAAYGYTF,TGTGCCAGCACTTTTAATCGGGGGGCAGCCTATGGCTACACCTTC
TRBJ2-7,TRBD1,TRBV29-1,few,CSVNSGTGTYEQYF,TGCAGCGTTAACTCCGGGACAGGGACCTACGAGCAGTACTTC
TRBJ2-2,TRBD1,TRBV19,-,CASTEGAALTGELFF,TGTGCCAGTACCGAGGGGGCGGCGCTCACCGGGGAGCTGTTTTTT
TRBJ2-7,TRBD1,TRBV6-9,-,CASSYKVGTGTYEQYF,TGTGCCAGCAGTTACAAGGTCGGGACAGGGACCTACGAGCAGTACTTC
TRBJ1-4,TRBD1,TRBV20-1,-,CSARDGSQGFLTNEKLFF,TGCAGTGCTAGAGATGGGTCACAGGGGTTCTTGACTAATGAAAAACTGTTTTTT
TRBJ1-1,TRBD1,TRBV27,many,CASSFQAGGAWMDDTEAFF,TGTGCCAGCAGTTTCCAGGCAGGGGGCGCTTGGATGGATGACACTGAAGCTTTCTTT
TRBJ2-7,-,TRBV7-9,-,CASSPKGGRAYEQYF,TGTGCCAGCAGCCCAAAGGGTGGAAGAGCCTACGAGCAGTACTTC
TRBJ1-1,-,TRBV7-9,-,CASSFSGLTNTEAFF,TGTGCCAGCAGCTTTTCGGGACTGACAAACACTGAAGCTTTCTTT
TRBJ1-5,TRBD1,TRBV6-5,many,CASSYSGQGNQPQHF,TGTGCCAGCAGTTACTCGGGACAGGGAAATCAGCCCCAGCATTTT
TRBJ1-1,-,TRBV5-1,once,CASSQRLVGTEAFF,TGCGCCAGCAGCCAACGGCTCGTGGGAACTGAAGCTTTCTTT
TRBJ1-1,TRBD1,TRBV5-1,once,CASSRGQKNTEAFF,TGCGCCAGCAGCCGGGGACAGAAGAACACTGAAGCTTTCTTT
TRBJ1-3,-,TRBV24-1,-,CATSDSNVPVIFSGNTIYF,TGTGCCACCAGTGATTCGAACGTCCCTGTTATTTTCTCTGGAAACACCATATATTTT
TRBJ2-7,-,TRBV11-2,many,CASGWSYEQYF,TGTGCCAGCGGCTGGAGTTACGAGCAGTACTTC
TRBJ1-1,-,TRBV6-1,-,CASAGGRTEAFF,TGTGCCAGCGCCGGAGGGAGGACTGAAGCTTTCTTT
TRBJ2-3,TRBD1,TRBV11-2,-,CASSSSPHRGLQYF,TGTGCCAGCAGTTCCAGCCCTCACAGGGGGCTCCAGTATTTT
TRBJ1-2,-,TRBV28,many,CASSHFGDGYTF,TGTGCCAGCAGTCATTTCGGGGACGGCTACACCTTC
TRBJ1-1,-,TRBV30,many,CAWSVLGRDTEAFF,TGTGCCTGGAGTGTACTGGGCAGGGACACTGAAGCTTTCTTT
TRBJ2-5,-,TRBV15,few,CATSRRGRTQYF,TGTGCCACCAGCAGAAGGGGCCGGACCCAGTACTTC
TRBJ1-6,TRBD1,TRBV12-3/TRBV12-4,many,CASRGRGIDNSPLHF,TGTGCCAGCCGGGGCAGGGGGATAGATAATTCACCCCTCCACTTT
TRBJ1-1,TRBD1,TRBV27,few,CASSLFRGRQVNTEAFF,TGTGCCAGCAGTTTATTCAGGGGGCGGCAGGTGAACACTGAAGCTTTCTTT
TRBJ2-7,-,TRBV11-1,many,CASSLPTSSYEQYF,TGTGCCAGCAGCTTACCGACTAGCTCCTACGAGCAGTACTTC
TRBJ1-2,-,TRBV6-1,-,CASSEFPDNYGYTF,TGTGCCAGCAGTGAATTCCCGGATAACTATGGCTACACCTTC
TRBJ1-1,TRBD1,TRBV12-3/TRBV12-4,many,CASSLGDRIIDTEAFF,TGTGCCAGCAGTTTAGGGGACAGAATAATTGACACTGAAGCTTTCTTT
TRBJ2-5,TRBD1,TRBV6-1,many,CASRPDRAGQETQYF,TGTGCCAGCAGACCGGACAGGGCGGGTCAAGAGACCCAGTACTTC
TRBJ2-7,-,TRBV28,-,CASSGGGVHEQYF,TGTGCCAGCAGTGGAGGGGGGGTCCACGAGCAGTACTTC
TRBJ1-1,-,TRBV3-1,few,CASSVGFRAFF,TGTGCCAGCAGCGTAGGATTCCGGGCTTTCTTT
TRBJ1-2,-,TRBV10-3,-,CAISESRGRYGYTF,TGTGCCATCAGTGAGTCTAGAGGGAGATATGGCTACACCTTC
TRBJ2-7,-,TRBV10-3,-,CAIMDIGYEQYF,TGTGCCATCATGGACATCGGCTACGAGCAGTACTTC
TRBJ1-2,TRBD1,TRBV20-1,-,CSAGDRGIDYGYTF,TGCAGTGCTGGGGACAGGGGGATCGACTATGGCTACACCTTC